A single sample is the source of the 30 T cell receptor beta chains below, sequenced in a study of shared clonotypes between healthy human individuals. Clones were read by immunoSEQ multiplex PCR, and TCRdb kept only the in-frame ones, dropping some. Of millions of clones listed, 85% to 95% were seen once; the top ten hold about 0.37%. Sequenced sample: naive CD4+ T cells from PBMCs. Subset reported: CD45RA+ positively selected. These receptors were taken from a man aged 18 to 29 in good health. Some clones in this sample may be carry-over from other donors' samples.

This chain connects TRBV5-4 to TRBJ2-1; D gene unclear. Germline-derived CDR1 and CDR2 are SGHNT and YYREEE (reference sequence). This CDR3 comprises 17 residues. With 3 bases removed from V and 0 bases from J, the gap between germline ends came to 16 bases. In DNA, the CDR3 is TGTGCCAGCAGCTGGTCTTTGGCGGCCAGCTCCTACAATGAGCAGTTCTTC. This sequence encodes CASSWSLAASSYNEQFF.

This clone occurred a few times. This chain links TRBV6-6 with TRBJ1-1, with D hard to call. The CDR3 covers 13 residues. The V and J ends lost 5 bases and 11 bases respectively, with 18 bases between them. Germline CDR1 is MNHNY and CDR2 is SVGAGI (reference sequence). The CDR3 loop is CASSLKGGRGAFF. The CDR3 DNA reads as TGTGCCAGCAGTCTTAAGGGCGGCCGTGGGGCTTTCTTT.

The gene calls are TRBV7-9 and TRBJ1-1, with TRBD1 identical over 7 bases. From germline, CDR1 is SEHNR and CDR2 FQNEAQ (reference sequence). The CDR3 has 19 amino acids. V dropped 5 bases and J dropped 3; count of bases not matched to a gene: 21. CDR3 sequence reads: CASSRRAVGAQDRYTEAFF. The CDR3 region has the DNA TGTGCCAGCAGCCGCAGGGCGGTGGGGGCTCAGGACAGGTACACTGAAGCTTTCTTT.

The chain is built from TRBV4-2 and TRBJ2-7, with 10 positions matching TRBD2. Germline CDR1 and CDR2: LGHNA and YNFKEQ. CDR3 length: 17 amino acids. The ends lost 4 bases at V and 0 bases at J; junction bases unmatched: 9. The CDR3 nucleotides read TGTGCCAGCAGCCGCCAGACCTCTAGCGGGGGCTCCTACGAGCAGTACTTC. Residues: CASSRQTSSGGSYEQYF.

V gene TRBV2 combines with J gene TRBJ1-2, with 9 bases aligning to TRBD1. This CDR3 is 16 amino acids long. V lost 6 bases to trimming and J lost 7 bases; unmatched junction nucleotides: 15. In germline, CDR1 is SNHLY, CDR2 FYNNEI. CDR3 coding DNA: TGTGCCAGCAGCATTAGCGGACAGGGGCCTTCGGGTGGCTACACCTTC. As protein: CASSISGQGPSGGYTF.

V is TRBV6-6 and J is TRBJ2-1; D ambiguous. The CDR3 extends over 13 amino acids. Germline values: CDR1 MNHNY, CDR2 SVGAGI (reference sequence). Trimming removed 2 bases from V and 7 bases from J, with 9 bases in between. The CDR3 bases are TGTGCCAGCAGTTACCTCCCAGGTAATGAGCAGTTCTTC. Amino acids: CASSYLPGNEQFF.

This clone came up once. The chain links TRBV7-3 to TRBJ2-5; 10 positions agree with TRBD2. The junction had 8 bases not matched to a gene; V was cut back by 5 bases and J by 5 bases. From germline, CDR1 is SGHTA and CDR2 FQGTGA. This CDR3 spans 15 amino acids. In DNA, the CDR3 is TGTGCCAGCAGCCCCAATAGCGGGAGGTATGAGACCCAGTACTTC. It is translated as CASSPNSGRYETQYF.

The chain combines TRBV9 with TRBJ2-1, with 11 bases lining up with TRBD2. This CDR3 spans 18 amino acids. V lost 4 bases, J lost 0 bases, and 9 bases stayed unmatched. CDR1 is SGDLS and CDR2 is YYNGEE in the germline V gene. The CDR3 bases are TGTGCCAGCAGCATCTTTAGCGGGAGGGCCTTCTCCTACAATGAGCAGTTCTTC. Its protein is CASSIFSGRAFSYNEQFF. The full variable domain, in which reference TRBV9 and TRBJ2-1 provide the parts outside the CDR3, is DSGVTQTPKHLITATGQRVTLRCSPRSGDLSVYWYQQSLDQGLQFLIQYYNGEERAKGNILERFSAQQFPDLHSELNLSSLELGDSALYFCASSIFSGRAFSYNEQFFGPGTRLTVL.

J is TRBJ2-3 and V is TRBV13; the D is unclear. This CDR3 spans 13 amino acids. The germline gives CDR1 PRHDT, CDR2 FYEKMQ (reference sequence). Trimming shortened V by 4 bases and J by 6 bases, and 11 bases separated the two germline ends. CDR3 DNA: TGTGCCAGCAGCTCGTCTGGATCCGATACGCAGTATTTT. Translation gives CASSSSGSDTQYF.

The V gene is TRBV30, the J gene TRBJ1-5; no firm D call. The CDR3 runs to 18 residues. V dropped 1 base and J dropped 0 bases, with 19 bases sitting between them. Germline values: CDR1 GTSNPN, CDR2 SVGIG (reference sequence). DNA of the CDR3: TGTGCCTGGAGTGCTCCCCTGGGCAGGCTAGCTAGCAATCAGCCCCAGCATTTT. Protein sequence: CAWSAPLGRLASNQPQHF.

The chain couples TRBV28 to TRBJ1-2; possible D gene TRBD1, 6 bases. Deletions cut 2 bases from V and 5 bases from J, with 15 bases between. Germline V gene sequence: CDR1 MDHEN, CDR2 SYDVKM. The CDR3 sequence is 15 residues long. The CDR3 loop is CASSLDRGRFYGYTF. The CDR3 DNA reads TGTGCCAGCAGTTTAGACCGGGGGCGGTTTTATGGCTACACCTTC.

The rearrangement joins TRBV15 to TRBJ2-3; D not certain. Germline lookup yields CDR1 LNHNV and CDR2 YYDKDF (reference sequence). Trimming left V 1 base short and J 8 bases short, with 10 bases between. There are 13 residues in the CDR3. CDR3 sequence (DNA): TGTGCCACCAGCAGAGTGGAGAGTGGTACGCAGTATTTT. Its translation: CATSRVESGTQYF.

V is TRBV7-2 and J is TRBJ1-4, with TRBD1 matching 8 bases. This CDR3 has 15 amino acids. V shed 6 bases, J shed 2 bases, and the junction held 5 bases outside the gene matches. The germline V gene has CDR1 SGHTA and CDR2 FQGNSA. The CDR3 coding sequence is TGTGCCAGCAGGCGAAACAGGGGGACTAATGAAAAACTGTTTTTT. Translated, it gives CASRRNRGTNEKLFF.

Details on this clone: Additional DNA sequences in this sample encode the identical CDR3. The rearrangement uses TRBV30 and TRBJ2-3; D call uncertain. The length of the CDR3 is 14 residues. Germline assignment: CDR1 GTSNPN and CDR2 SVGIG (reference sequence). V was trimmed by 2 bases and J by 0 bases, leaving 9 bases between them. In DNA form, the CDR3 reads TGTGCCTGGAGTCATGGCGGTAGCACAGATACGCAGTATTTT. Its translation is CAWSHGGSTDTQYF.

The V call is TRBV19, the J call TRBJ2-1; 8 nucleotides align to TRBD2. CDR1 is LNHDA and CDR2 is SQIVND in the germline V gene (reference sequence). This CDR3 region has 17 residues. The V segment lost 6 bases and the J segment 7 bases; nucleotides outside the gene matches: 17. This CDR3 is CASSPIGGSGSLNEQFF. The CDR3 region has the DNA TGTGCCAGTAGCCCTATCGGGGGAAGCGGGAGCCTGAATGAGCAGTTCTTC. The variable domain in full, with the rest retrieved from reference TRBV19 and TRBJ2-1, is DGGITQSPKYLFRKEGQNVTLSCEQNLNHDAMYWYRQDPGQGLRLIYYSQIVNDFQKGDIAEGYSVSREKKESFPLTVTSAQKNPTAFYLCASSPIGGSGSLNEQFFGPGTRLTVL.

Only one count was recorded for this clone. The gene calls are TRBV5-8 and TRBJ1-5; TRBD1 is a possible D gene (5 bases). CDR1 is SGHTS and CDR2 is YDEGEE in the germline V gene. This CDR3 spans 15 amino acids. Trimming cost V 4 bases and J 9 bases, with 20 bases left between them. This CDR3 is CASSRDLASISPQHF. CDR3 nucleotide sequence: TGTGCCAGCAGCCGGGACCTGGCCTCTATCTCGCCCCAGCATTTT.

The CDR3 loop reads CAWSDTGGVGYTF. The CDR3, as DNA: TGTGCCTGGAGCGACACAGGGGGCGTCGGCTACACCTTC. The V gene is TRBV30, the J gene TRBJ1-2, with TRBD1 matching 9 bases. The CDR3 is 13 residues long. J was trimmed by 8 bases and V by 3 bases; bases with no gene match: 7. Germline V lookup: CDR1 GTSNPN, CDR2 SVGIG (reference sequence). The whole variable domain, remainder taken from reference TRBV30 and TRBJ1-2, is SQTIHQWPATLVQPVGSPLSLECTVEGTSNPNLYWYRQAAGRGLQLLFYSVGIGQISSEVPQNLSASRPQDRQFILSSKKLLLSDSGFYLCAWSDTGGVGYTFGSGTRLTVV.

The sample holds one count of this clone. The gene calls are TRBV27 and TRBJ2-7, with no clear D. The ends were cut back, 6 bases at V and 4 bases at J, with 19 bases in the middle. Germline CDR1 is MNHEY and CDR2 is SMNVEV (reference sequence). This CDR3 contains 15 residues. CDR3 protein: CASRNYGRANYEQYF. For the CDR3, the DNA is TGTGCCAGCAGGAATTACGGACGGGCGAATTACGAGCAGTACTTC.

Notes on this clone: The same CDR3 can be traced to other DNA sequences in this sample. The chain couples TRBV19 to TRBJ2-7, with a possible D match to TRBD1 (6 bases). With 6 bases removed from V and 0 bases from J, the gap between germline ends came to 15 bases. The CDR3 sequence is 15 residues long. CDR1 LNHDA and CDR2 SQIVND come from the germline V gene (reference sequence). CDR3 in amino acids: CASSTGTRSSYEQYF. CDR3 nucleotide sequence: TGTGCCAGTAGCACCGGGACAAGGAGCTCCTACGAGCAGTACTTC.

The rearrangement uses TRBV19 and TRBJ2-6; no clear D gene. V was cut by 4 bases and J by 0 bases, with 10 bases left in between. The CDR3 extends over 16 amino acids. Per germline, CDR1 LNHDA and CDR2 SQIVND (reference sequence). The CDR3 bases are TGTGCCAGTAGTAGGCAGGTAACCTCTGGGGCCAACGTCCTGACTTTC. This gives the protein CASSRQVTSGANVLTF.

A single count supports this clone. V and J are TRBV28 and TRBJ2-3; D possibly matches TRBD1 or TRBD2 (5 bases each). The CDR3 is 14 amino acids. Germline assignment: CDR1 MDHEN and CDR2 SYDVKM. V was shortened by 2 bases and J by 4 bases, with 10 bases between the two germline ends. CDR3 loop: CASSLGTQADTQYF. The CDR3 DNA reads TGTGCCAGCAGTTTAGGGACGCAGGCAGATACGCAGTATTTT. Combining the CDR3 with reference TRBV28 and TRBJ2-3 gives the whole variable domain DVKVTQSSRYLVKRTGEKVFLECVQDMDHENMFWYRQDPGLGLRLIYFSYDVKMKEKGDIPEGYSVSREKKERFSLILESASTNQTSMYLCASSLGTQADTQYFGPGTRLTVL.

The rearrangement joins TRBV9 to TRBJ2-1; possibly TRBD2 for D (5 bases). Germline-derived CDR1 and CDR2 are SGDLS and YYNGEE. The V end lost 0 bases, the J end lost 7 bases, and 17 bases lay between the germline ends. The CDR3 length is 16 residues. CDR3 in DNA: TGTGCCAGCAGCGTAGGGGATCCCGATAGAGGGAATGAGCAGTTCTTC. It codes for CASSVGDPDRGNEQFF.

The V and J genes are TRBV6-1 and TRBJ1-2; D possibly corresponds to TRBD1 (5 bases). Germline V gene lookup returns CDR1 MNHNS and CDR2 SASEGT. The CDR3 sequence is 13 residues long. V dropped 3 bases and J dropped 14 bases, with 19 bases sitting between them. Here the CDR3 DNA reads TGTGCCAGCAGTGAGAGGAGTACGGGGACTGGTACCTTC. Translating it yields CASSERSTGTGTF.

This clone showed up just once. The chain combines TRBV11-2 with TRBJ2-4; D is unclear. V dropped 3 bases and J dropped 0 bases, with 12 bases sitting between them. This CDR3 comprises 16 residues. Germline CDR1 and CDR2: SGHAT and FQNNGV. The CDR3: CASSLELQLAKNIQYF. The CDR3 nucleotides are TGTGCCAGCAGCTTGGAACTGCAACTAGCCAAAAACATTCAGTACTTC.

In the case of this clone: This same CDR3 is encoded by further DNA sequences in the sample. This sequence joins TRBV2 and TRBJ1-5; D might be TRBD1 (5 bases). Germline V gives CDR1 SNHLY, CDR2 FYNNEI. Trimming took 6 bases from V and 4 from J, leaving 10 bases between them. The CDR3 has 13 residues. CDR3 DNA sequence: TGTGCCAGCAGGGGAGACAGTAATCAGCCCCAGCATTTT. This sequence encodes CASRGDSNQPQHF. The variable domain in full, completed from reference TRBV2 and TRBJ1-5, reads EPEVTQTPSHQVTQMGQEVILRCVPISNHLYFYWYRQILGQKVEFLVSFYNNEISEKSEIFDDQFSVERPDGSNFTLKIRSTKLEDSAMYFCASRGDSNQPQHFGDGTRLSIL.

The rearrangement joins TRBV6-1 to TRBJ2-1; D is undetermined. Germline CDR1 and CDR2: MNHNS and SASEGT. This CDR3 contains 11 residues. The V end lost 5 bases, the J end lost 9 bases, and 8 bases lay between the germline ends. Here the CDR3 DNA reads TGTGCCAGCAGTCCATTAGGTGAGCAGTTCTTC. It translates to CASSPLGEQFF.

This chain joins TRBV18 and TRBJ1-1; D gene uncertain. V lost 6 bases and J 1 base, leaving 15 bases between the germline ends. The CDR3 has 15 residues. Germline V CDR1 and CDR2: KGHSH, LQKENI. CDR3 in DNA: TGTGCCAGCTCTACGCAGGTGTCGTCGAACACTGAAGCTTTCTTT. Protein sequence: CASSTQVSSNTEAFF. Combining the CDR3 with reference TRBV18 and TRBJ1-1 gives the whole variable domain NAGVMQNPRHLVRRRGQEARLRCSPMKGHSHVYWYRQLPEEGLKFMVYLQKENIIDESGMPKERFSAEFPKEGPSILRIQQVVRGDSAAYFCASSTQVSSNTEAFFGQGTRLTVV.

The chain recombines TRBV25-1 with TRBJ2-1, with 9 bases aligning to TRBD2. V lost 6 bases to trimming and J lost 4 bases; unmatched junction nucleotides: 4. Germline V CDR1 and CDR2: MGHDK, SYGVNS. This CDR3 region has 14 residues. The CDR3 loop reads CASSRAGGYNEQFF. In DNA form, the CDR3 reads TGTGCCAGCAGCCGGGCGGGGGGGTACAATGAGCAGTTCTTC.

This chain links TRBV19 with TRBJ2-1, with unresolved D. Trimming pared 8 bases from V and 0 bases from J, leaving 11 bases between. Germline assignment: CDR1 LNHDA and CDR2 SQIVND (reference sequence). The CDR3 has 14 amino acids. This chain's CDR3 is CASAGVSSYNEQFF. CDR3 nucleotides: TGTGCCAGTGCTGGGGTGAGCTCCTACAATGAGCAGTTCTTC.

The J gene is TRBJ2-5, the V gene TRBV10-1; D is unclear. Germline CDR1 reads WNHNN; CDR2 reads SYGVQD (reference sequence). The CDR3 runs 11 residues. The CDR3 DNA sequence: TGCGGAATACGGTTACAAGAGACCCAGTACTTC. Amino acids: CGIRLQETQYF.